This T cell receptor beta chain was found in a study of blood T cell repertoires in COVID-19. On the study more broadly: Spain, Italy and the United States supplied samples that represented acute and convalescent COVID-19. T cells, B-cell-depleted T cells, or PBMCs provided the cDNA or gDNA that served as material.

This clone was seen just once. This CDR3 spans 15 amino acids. The V segment lost 6 bases and the J segment 3 bases; nucleotides outside the gene matches: 10. CDR1 is SGHTA and CDR2 is FQGNSA in the germline V gene. Original data processing: Reference gene primer amplification gave estimated nucleated cell counts. Assay: immunoSEQ multiplex PCR; the TCRdb copy retains only in-frame clones and omits some. The V and J calls and clone size are taken from that table; D and trimming were inferred from the DNA. The sample has roughly 260,000 clones, approximately 82% seen once. The TCR was taken from a woman of 80 years or more with active or convalescent COVID-19. This chain connects TRBV7-2 to TRBJ1-2, with 7 bases identical to TRBD1. The specimen sequenced was peripheral blood. The CDR3 sequence: CASRPGVGTDYGYTF. CDR3 in DNA: TGTGCCAGCAGACCCGGGGTGGGGACAGACTATGGCTACACCTTC.